The 17 T cell receptor beta chains given below trace back to one sample, sequenced in a study of T cells in Graves' hyperthyroidism and ophthalmopathy. TCR beta CDR3 regions were amplified from RNA transcripts. The study used the HTBI primer set for a first-round RT-PCR of the TCR CDR3. TCRdb ran MiXCR on the multiplex PCR reads and lists one entry per CDR3 protein. The sample includes fewer than 450,000 distinct CDR3 sequences, approximately 18% of them seen just once. Material for sequencing was blood. These receptors were obtained from a woman aged 30 to 39 with Graves' hyperthyroidism that later progressed to Graves' ophthalmopathy.

The V gene is TRBV4-1, the J gene TRBJ2-2; 9 bases align to TRBD2. The CDR3 is 16 residues long. The germline V gene has CDR1 MGHRA and CDR2 YSYEKL. Trimming cost V 5 bases and J 4 bases; bases outside gene matches: 8. The CDR3 reads CASSSIGLAFTGELFF. The CDR3 bases are TGCGCCAGCAGCTCTATAGGACTAGCGTTCACCGGGGAGCTGTTTTTT.

The chain employs TRBV15 and TRBJ1-1; a possible D gene is TRBD1 (5 bases). This CDR3 is 13 amino acids long. V gave up 1 base and J gave up 8 bases, with 11 bases separating them. The germline CDR1 and CDR2 sequences are LNHNV and YYDKDF (reference sequence). The CDR3 DNA reads TGTGCCACCAGCAGAGGGGGGTCCCACGAAGCTTTCTTT. Protein product: CATSRGGSHEAFF.

The rearrangement uses TRBV28 and TRBJ2-2, with 7 bases fitting TRBD1. The CDR3 is 15 amino acids. The V gene's germline CDR1 is MDHEN and CDR2 SYDVKM. Losses at the gene ends were 5 bases for V and 7 bases for J; bases not matched to a gene: 10. For the CDR3, the DNA is TGTGCCAGCAGTCCAGAACAGGGGCTCATCGGGGAGCTGTTTTTT. This codes for CASSPEQGLIGELFF.

This clonotype was found many times. This chain links TRBV28 with TRBJ1-1; D unclear. Trimming removed 7 bases from V and 2 bases from J, with 8 bases in between. Germline-derived CDR1 and CDR2 are MDHEN and SYDVKM. The CDR3 sequence is 12 residues long. The CDR3 DNA reads TGTGCCAGCAAAAACCTTAACACTGAAGCTTTCTTT. Its translation: CASKNLNTEAFF.

This clonotype was seen many times. CDR3 residues: CASNPGGGRTRTGELFF. The CDR3, as DNA: TGTGCCAGCAACCCCGGTGGGGGGAGGACGAGGACCGGGGAGCTGTTTTTT. The chain carries TRBV7-9 and TRBJ2-2; D might be TRBD2 (6 bases). V was trimmed by 7 bases and J by 5 bases, leaving 23 bases between them. The CDR3 length is 17 residues. Germline assignment: CDR1 SEHNR and CDR2 FQNEAQ (reference sequence).

This clonotype was counted between two and nine times. This chain joins TRBV7-9 and TRBJ1-1, with D hard to call. Germline loops: CDR1 SEHNR, CDR2 FQNEAQ (reference sequence). The length of the CDR3 is 15 residues. The V gene lost 1 base and the J gene lost 11 bases, with 20 bases spanning the gap. The CDR3 bases are TGTGCCAGCAGCTTAGTGCGGGGTTTGTCGATGGGGGCTTTCTTT. This translates into CASSLVRGLSMGAFF.

Many counts were recorded for this clonotype. The rearrangement joins TRBV11-3 to TRBJ2-1; D might be TRBD2 (6 bases). The CDR3 extends over 14 amino acids. Germline V gene data show CDR1 as SGHNT and CDR2 as YENEEA. Trimming shortened V by 1 base and J by 5 bases, and 9 bases separated the two germline ends. The CDR3 here is CASSLGGGDNEQFF. The CDR3, as DNA: TGTGCCAGCAGCTTAGGAGGAGGGGACAATGAGCAGTTCTTC.

The rearrangement uses TRBV11-2 and TRBJ1-6; 11 bases match TRBD1. This CDR3 comprises 14 residues. Trimming at V came to 3 bases and at J to 14 bases, leaving 6 bases not matched to a gene. Germline V lookup: CDR1 SGHAT, CDR2 FQNNGV. DNA for the CDR3: TGTGCCAGCAGCTTCGGGACAGGGGGAGAATCCCTCCACTTT. Amino acids: CASSFGTGGESLHF.

This clonotype was observed a handful of times. The V and J genes are TRBV14 and TRBJ2-1; 12 positions match TRBD2. Germline V CDR1 and CDR2: SGHDN, FVKESK. This CDR3 has 16 residues. With V trimmed by 8 bases and J by 3 bases, 8 bases remained unmatched. The CDR3 DNA follows: TGTGCCAGCGGCGGACTAGCGGGGACCCTCTACAATGAGCAGTTCTTC. Amino acid sequence: CASGGLAGTLYNEQFF.

This clonotype was seen more than once but under ten times. The J gene is TRBJ2-7, the V gene TRBV20-1; D is possibly TRBD2 (7 bases). This CDR3 has 13 amino acids. V lost 6 bases, J lost 3 bases, and 15 bases lay in between. In germline, CDR1 is DFQATT, CDR2 SNEGSKA (reference sequence). CDR3 nucleotide sequence: TGCAGTGCCAGTCCGGGGGGACACTACGAGCAGTACTTC. Amino acid sequence: CSASPGGHYEQYF.

This clonotype was seen a handful of times. The chain joins TRBV30 to TRBJ1-5; the D is unclear. Looked up from germline, CDR1 is GTSNPN and CDR2 is SVGIG (reference sequence). Trimming took 1 base from V and 9 from J, leaving 13 bases between them. The CDR3 runs to 13 residues. The CDR3 region has the DNA TGTGCCTGGAGTGGGTCTGGGCCTCGGCCCCAGCATTTT. Translating it yields CAWSGSGPRPQHF.

This clonotype has only a few counts. J is TRBJ2-7 and V is TRBV2, with 13 nucleotides matching TRBD2. CDR1 SNHLY and CDR2 FYNNEI come from the germline V gene. The V segment lost 4 bases and the J segment 1 base; nucleotides outside the gene matches: 4. The CDR3 is made up of 16 amino acids. The CDR3 sequence is CASSGTSGSASYEQYF. For the CDR3, the DNA is TGTGCCAGCAGTGGGACTAGCGGGAGTGCTTCCTACGAGCAGTACTTC.

This clonotype was detected many times. CDR3 coding DNA: TGTGCCAGCAGCCCCGGACTAGCGGCTAACGAGCAGTACTTC. This translates into CASSPGLAANEQYF. The J gene is TRBJ2-7, the V gene TRBV13, with 10 bases that match TRBD2. V was pared by 5 bases and J by 5 bases, with 6 bases of the junction left unmatched. CDR3 length: 14 amino acids. Germline loops: CDR1 PRHDT, CDR2 FYEKMQ (reference sequence).

This clonotype was recorded at least ten times. The chain uses TRBV20-1 and TRBJ2-3; TRBD2 agrees at 8 bases. Germline loops: CDR1 DFQATT, CDR2 SNEGSKA (reference sequence). The CDR3 is made up of 14 amino acids. V lost 3 bases and J lost 4; bases outside the gene matches: 6. CDR3 sequence (DNA): TGCAGTGCTAGCAGCGGGAGCGGGGCAGATACGCAGTATTTT. As protein: CSASSGSGADTQYF.

This clonotype has ten or more counts. Written as DNA, the CDR3 is TGTGCCAGCAGGGACAGGGAAGTAAGGGCTGGCTACACCTTC. Protein product: CASRDREVRAGYTF. This sequence joins TRBV28 and TRBJ1-2, with TRBD1 matching over 8 bases. V was pared by 6 bases and J by 7 bases, with 10 bases of the junction left unmatched. CDR3 length equals 14 residues. Germline CDR1 MDHEN, CDR2 SYDVKM.

V usage is TRBV29-1 and J usage is TRBJ2-7; the match to TRBD2 covers 10 bases. With 3 bases clipped from V and 6 bases from J, the junction kept 11 bases outside the gene matches. Looked up from germline, CDR1 is SQVTM and CDR2 is ANQGSEA. The CDR3 sequence is 15 residues long. The CDR3 spells CSVEGSSGRTFEQYF. The DNA for the CDR3 is TGCAGCGTTGAGGGTTCTAGCGGGAGAACGTTCGAGCAGTACTTC.

The V and J genes are TRBV20-1 and TRBJ1-5, with D perhaps matching TRBD1 (5 bases). The germline CDR1 and CDR2 sequences are DFQATT and SNEGSKA (reference sequence). The CDR3 has 18 residues. V lost 0 bases and J 0 bases, leaving 18 bases between the germline ends. The CDR3 sequence: CSARDGPGTAYSNQPQHF. The CDR3 nucleotides are TGCAGTGCTAGAGATGGTCCAGGGACCGCTTATAGCAATCAGCCCCAGCATTTT.